These 32 T cell receptor beta chains were sequenced from one sample in a study of early T cells in non-severe SARS-CoV-2 infection. Each CDR3 protein is one row after TCRdb ran MiXCR on the 5' RACE reads. The data show more than 65,000 distinct CDR3 sequences, about 12% seen once. Sequenced: whole blood. These receptors originate from an adult who was a healthcare worker with PCR-confirmed SARS-CoV-2 infection or an uninfected control (not recorded which).

This clonotype has only a few counts. This chain connects TRBV30 to TRBJ1-1; D not certain. This CDR3 is built from 16 residues. The germline V gene encodes CDR1 GTSNPN and CDR2 SVGIG (reference sequence). V was cut by 0 bases and J by 0 bases, with 14 bases left in between. The CDR3 bases are TGTGCCTGGAGTGTAACGGCCCTAAGGCTGAACACTGAAGCTTTCTTT. Its translation is CAWSVTALRLNTEAFF.

This clonotype was picked up many times. The genes are TRBV7-3 and TRBJ2-2; 10 nucleotides agree with TRBD1. V was pared by 7 bases and J by 5 bases, with 4 bases of the junction left unmatched. The CDR3 loop spans 14 amino acids. Germline lookup yields CDR1 SGHTA and CDR2 FQGTGA. The CDR3 loop is CASKRDRGTGELFF. The CDR3 DNA sequence: TGTGCCAGCAAAAGGGACAGGGGAACCGGGGAGCTGTTTTTT.

This clonotype appeared many times. The CDR3 loop reads CASSLLAGDSSYEQYF. DNA for the CDR3: TGTGCCAGCAGCTTACTAGCGGGAGACAGCTCCTACGAGCAGTACTTC. J is TRBJ2-7 and V is TRBV7-6; 10 nucleotides align to TRBD2. Germline V gives CDR1 SGHVS, CDR2 FNYEAQ. This CDR3 has 16 amino acids. V lost 2 bases to trimming and J lost 0 bases; unmatched junction nucleotides: 4.

V and J are TRBV29-1 and TRBJ1-1; the D is unclear. V was pared by 8 bases and J by 4 bases, with 17 bases between. The CDR3 runs to 13 residues. The germline gives CDR1 SQVTM, CDR2 ANQGSEA. The CDR3 DNA follows: TGCAGCCTTTCAAGGGTGCTGGGCACTGAAGCTTTCTTT. Translation: CSLSRVLGTEAFF.

This clonotype was seen a handful of times. The gene calls are TRBV5-6 and TRBJ2-7, with 11 nucleotides matching TRBD1. The germline gives CDR1 SGHDT, CDR2 YYEEEE. The CDR3 contains 14 residues. Losses at the gene ends were 5 bases for V and 3 bases for J; bases not matched to a gene: 4. The CDR3 region has the DNA TGTGCCAGCAGATCCGGGACAGGGGGCTACGAGCAGTACTTC. This translates into CASRSGTGGYEQYF.

The genes are TRBV14 and TRBJ2-7; D possibly corresponds to TRBD1 (6 bases). Deletions cut 0 bases from V and 6 bases from J, with 15 bases between. This CDR3 comprises 15 residues. Germline CDR1 SGHDN, CDR2 FVKESK. The CDR3 DNA reads TGTGCCAGCAGCCAAGACCCGGCAGGGGCAGGCGAGCAGTACTTC. Translated: CASSQDPAGAGEQYF.

This clonotype was observed a single time. The chain has TRBV5-1 and TRBJ2-3; D is undetermined. Germline CDR1 reads SGHRS; CDR2 reads YFSETQ. This CDR3 contains 13 residues. V lost 4 bases to trimming and J lost 1 base, with 7 bases between them. This CDR3 is CASSTVGTDTQYF. For the CDR3, the DNA is TGCGCCAGCAGCACGGTGGGCACAGATACGCAGTATTTT.

This chain links TRBV5-1 with TRBJ2-5; D is ambiguous. Between the trimmed V and J ends, which lost 0 bases and 3 bases, there was a span of 9 bases. Germline CDR1 reads SGHRS; CDR2 reads YFSETQ. There are 14 residues in the CDR3. The CDR3 is CASSLAGPEETQYF. The CDR3 DNA is TGCGCCAGCAGCTTGGCCGGGCCGGAAGAGACCCAGTACTTC. Full variable domain (missing parts from reference TRBV5-1 and TRBJ2-5): KAGVTQTPRYLIKTRGQQVTLSCSPISGHRSVSWYQQTPGQGLQFLFEYFSETQRNKGNFPGRFSGRQFSNSRSEMNVSTLELGDSALYLCASSLAGPEETQYFGPGTRLLVL.

Only a few counts were recorded for this clonotype. The gene calls are TRBV29-1 and TRBJ2-3, with 9 bases identical to TRBD2. Germline CDR1 and CDR2: SQVTM and ANQGSEA. V lost 1 base to trimming and J lost 6 bases; unmatched junction nucleotides: 8. The CDR3 loop spans 15 amino acids. Here the CDR3 reads CSVEVRLAGTDTQYF. The DNA for the CDR3 is TGCAGCGTTGAAGTTCGTCTAGCGGGAACCGATACGCAGTATTTT.

This clonotype was seen many times. This rearrangement joins TRBV10-3 to TRBJ2-3; 7 nucleotides line up with TRBD1. The CDR3 totals 14 residues. CDR1 and CDR2 from the germline V gene are ENHRY and SYGVKD. V lost 7 bases to trimming and J lost 1 base; unmatched junction nucleotides: 5. The CDR3 DNA reads TGTGCCATCATGAGAGGGACAGGCACAGATACGCAGTATTTT. Translating gives CAIMRGTGTDTQYF.

The chain has TRBV29-1 and TRBJ1-2, with 8 nucleotides matching TRBD1. V trimming: 7 bases; J trimming: 4 bases; junction bases outside the gene matches: 11. The CDR3 totals 14 residues. The germline gives CDR1 SQVTM, CDR2 ANQGSEA. CDR3 residues: CSAKISDRAYGYTF. The DNA for the CDR3 is TGCAGCGCCAAGATTTCGGACAGGGCCTATGGCTACACCTTC.

This clonotype showed up just a few times. The chain is built from TRBV11-3 and TRBJ2-1, with 11 bases that match TRBD2. The CDR3 is 15 amino acids. V lost 3 bases to trimming and J lost 9 bases; unmatched junction nucleotides: 7. Per germline, CDR1 SGHNT and CDR2 YENEEA. Here the CDR3 DNA reads TGTGCCAGCAGCTTCGAACTAGCGGGAGATGGTGAGCAGTTCTTC. Translation: CASSFELAGDGEQFF. The full variable domain, with the rest looked up from reference TRBV11-3 and TRBJ2-1, is EAGVVQSPRYKIIEKKQPVAFWCNPISGHNTLYWYLQNLGQGPELLIRYENEEAVDDSQLPKDRFSAERLKGVDSTLKIQPAELGDSAVYLCASSFELAGDGEQFFGPGTRLTVL.

This clonotype was counted at least ten times. The chain couples TRBV5-4 to TRBJ2-5, with 9 bases aligning to TRBD1. V lost 3 bases, J lost 5 bases, and 5 bases stayed unmatched. This CDR3 is 14 amino acids long. CDR1 and CDR2 from the germline V gene are SGHNT and YYREEE (reference sequence). For the CDR3, the DNA is TGTGCCAGCAGCTGGGGACAGGGAGAGGAGACCCAGTACTTC. Its translation is CASSWGQGEETQYF.

This clonotype was counted only a few times. The chain is built from TRBV20-1 and TRBJ1-4; D perhaps matches TRBD1 (6 bases). The V end lost 5 bases, the J end lost 8 bases, and 15 bases lay between the germline ends. There are 13 residues in the CDR3. Germline values: CDR1 DFQATT, CDR2 SNEGSKA (reference sequence). CDR3 protein: CSAADSRREKLFF. The CDR3 DNA reads TGCAGTGCTGCGGACAGCCGACGGGAAAAACTGTTTTTT.

The chain links TRBV5-1 to TRBJ2-1, with D perhaps matching TRBD1 (5 bases). The CDR3 covers 16 residues. Germline lookup yields CDR1 SGHRS and CDR2 YFSETQ. V lost 0 bases, J lost 2 bases, and 12 bases lay in between. The CDR3 region is CASSLAVGVTYNEQFF. The CDR3 DNA reads as TGCGCCAGCAGCTTGGCTGTAGGGGTGACCTACAATGAGCAGTTCTTC. Based on the CDR3 plus reference TRBV5-1 and TRBJ2-1, the full variable domain is KAGVTQTPRYLIKTRGQQVTLSCSPISGHRSVSWYQQTPGQGLQFLFEYFSETQRNKGNFPGRFSGRQFSNSRSEMNVSTLELGDSALYLCASSLAVGVTYNEQFFGPGTRLTVL.

This chain uses TRBV3-1 with TRBJ2-5; possible D gene TRBD1, 6 bases. Trimming cost V 0 bases and J 5 bases, with 22 bases left between them. The CDR3 spans 18 residues. Germline CDR1 and CDR2: LGHDT and YNNKEL (reference sequence). CDR3 nucleotides: TGTGCCAGCAGCCAAGAAGCCGGGACATTCCCTCGGGCGGAGACCCAGTACTTC. Protein product: CASSQEAGTFPRAETQYF.

This clonotype occurred many times. The chain is built from TRBV6-6 and TRBJ1-3, with D unclear. The CDR3 covers 15 residues. Germline loops: CDR1 MNHNY, CDR2 SVGAGI (reference sequence). V lost 0 bases to trimming and J lost 4 bases, with 10 bases between them. The CDR3 nucleotides are TGTGCCAGCAGTTACTCGAAAGGGCACGGAAACACCATATATTTT. The encoded protein is CASSYSKGHGNTIYF.

This chain uses TRBV5-1 with TRBJ2-5, with 13 nucleotides matching TRBD2. The CDR3 covers 15 residues. Germline V lookup: CDR1 SGHRS, CDR2 YFSETQ. V lost 4 bases and J lost 3; bases outside the gene matches: 3. The CDR3, as DNA: TGCGCCAGCAGCATCGGACTAGCGGGGGAAGAGACCCAGTACTTC. Translated: CASSIGLAGEETQYF.

At least ten counts were recorded for this clonotype. V is TRBV5-5 and J is TRBJ2-7; the D is unclear. Germline CDR1 reads SGHKS; CDR2 reads YYEKEE (reference sequence). This CDR3 is 12 amino acids long. V was pared by 1 base and J by 2 bases, with 4 bases between. Written as DNA, the CDR3 is TGTGCCAGCAGCTTGTCAGCCTACGAGCAGTACTTC. Residues: CASSLSAYEQYF.

In this sample, this clonotype turned up many times. The chain is built from TRBV2 and TRBJ2-7, with a weak D call TRBD2 (5 bases). Per the germline V gene, CDR1 is SNHLY and CDR2 is FYNNEI. V was trimmed by 4 bases and J by 3 bases, leaving 7 bases between them. There are 12 residues in the CDR3. The CDR3 DNA reads as TGTGCCAGCAGTGTCCGGGGCTACGAGCAGTACTTC. This codes for CASSVRGYEQYF. The full variable domain, completed using reference TRBV2 and TRBJ2-7, is EPEVTQTPSHQVTQMGQEVILRCVPISNHLYFYWYRQILGQKVEFLVSFYNNEISEKSEIFDDQFSVERPDGSNFTLKIRSTKLEDSAMYFCASSVRGYEQYFGPGTRLTVT.

In its sample, this clonotype was seen a few times. This rearrangement joins TRBV12-3 or TRBV12-4 to TRBJ2-7; TRBD2 aligns across 8 bases. Trimming removed 2 bases from V and 1 base from J; junction bases left unmatched: 7. CDR3 length: 16 amino acids. The CDR3 protein is CASSLFGSGASYEQYF. In DNA form, the CDR3 reads TGTGCCAGCAGTTTATTTGGTAGCGGGGCTTCCTACGAGCAGTACTTC.

The chain joins TRBV7-9 to TRBJ1-4; the match to TRBD1 covers 9 bases. The CDR3 is made up of 16 amino acids. Trimming removed 1 base from V and 5 bases from J; junction bases left unmatched: 5. CDR1 and CDR2 (germline): SEHNR, FQNEAQ (reference sequence). The CDR3: CASSLDRGQGNEKLFF. The CDR3, as DNA: TGTGCCAGCAGCTTAGACCGGGGACAGGGAAATGAAAAACTGTTTTTT.

This clonotype was detected many times. The rearrangement links TRBV20-1 to TRBJ1-4, with D maybe TRBD1 (6 bases). Germline loops: CDR1 DFQATT, CDR2 SNEGSKA (reference sequence). The CDR3 runs 11 residues. V was pared by 5 bases and J by 6 bases, with 7 bases between. CDR3 protein: CSAYRDEKLFF. The CDR3 DNA is TGCAGTGCTTACAGGGATGAAAAACTGTTTTTT.

In its sample, this clonotype was seen many times. This chain connects TRBV6-6 to TRBJ2-3; TRBD2 matches 7 bases. Losses at the gene ends were 6 bases for V and 0 bases for J; bases not matched to a gene: 6. The CDR3 loop spans 15 amino acids. CDR1 MNHNY and CDR2 SVGAGI come from the germline V gene (reference sequence). The CDR3 here is CASSSLGGSTDTQYF. The CDR3 DNA sequence: TGTGCCAGCAGCTCCCTGGGGGGGAGCACAGATACGCAGTATTTT.

This clonotype was counted many times. The V call is TRBV6-2 or TRBV6-3, the J call TRBJ2-1; 10 bases map to TRBD2. Looked up from germline, CDR1 is MNHEY and CDR2 is SVGEGT. The CDR3 is made up of 15 amino acids. J gave up 6 bases and V 1 base, and 3 bases lay outside the gene matches. The CDR3 loop is CASSYFGTSVNEQFF. As DNA, the CDR3 is TGTGCCAGCAGTTACTTTGGGACTAGCGTCAATGAGCAGTTCTTC.

Many counts were recorded for this clonotype. The V gene is TRBV12-3 or TRBV12-4, the J gene TRBJ2-7; D not resolved. Trimming shortened V by 3 bases and J by 6 bases, and 12 bases separated the two germline ends. The CDR3 contains 13 residues. The CDR3 DNA follows: TGTGCCAGCAGTTTTCTGTGGGCTACCGAGCAGTACTTC. It codes for CASSFLWATEQYF.

This chain joins TRBV7-9 and TRBJ2-1; D assignment may be TRBD1 or TRBD2 (5 bases each). Between the trimmed V and J ends, which lost 4 bases and 6 bases, there was a span of 19 bases. The CDR3 runs to 16 residues. Germline V lookup: CDR1 SEHNR, CDR2 FQNEAQ (reference sequence). The CDR3 DNA sequence: TGTGCCAGCAGCTCCCTCACTAGTGGCAGGGTCAATGAGCAGTTCTTC. Translating gives CASSSLTSGRVNEQFF.

In its sample, this clonotype was seen a few times. This rearrangement joins TRBV6-1 to TRBJ1-1; no clear D. This CDR3 is built from 14 residues. Germline-derived CDR1 and CDR2 are MNHNS and SASEGT. V was clipped by 2 bases and J by 5 bases, with 12 bases between them. This CDR3 reads CASSEKPGWTEAFF. As DNA, the CDR3 is TGTGCCAGCAGTGAAAAGCCGGGATGGACTGAAGCTTTCTTT.

Many counts were recorded for this clonotype. The chain carries TRBV6-2 or TRBV6-3 and TRBJ2-3; TRBD2 might be the D (6 bases). Germline V lookup: CDR1 MNHEY, CDR2 SVGEGT. The V end was cut by 4 bases, the J end by 1 base, with 15 bases between. The CDR3 is 16 residues long. CDR3 loop: CASSSLGGIGTDTQYF. CDR3 DNA: TGTGCCAGCAGTTCCCTGGGCGGGATTGGCACAGATACGCAGTATTTT.

The V gene is TRBV29-1, the J gene TRBJ1-2; TRBD1 is a possible D gene (5 bases). Trimming left V 4 bases short and J 6 bases short, with 12 bases between. Looked up from germline, CDR1 is SQVTM and CDR2 is ANQGSEA. This CDR3 has 12 amino acids. CDR3 protein: CSVGGPLDGYTF. The CDR3 DNA reads as TGCAGCGTTGGGGGACCCCTGGATGGCTACACCTTC. The whole variable domain, remainder taken from reference TRBV29-1 and TRBJ1-2, is SAVISQKPSRDICQRGTSLTIQCQVDSQVTMMFWYRQQPGQSLTLIATANQGSEATYESGFVIDKFPISRPNLTFSTLTVSNMSPEDSSIYLCSVGGPLDGYTFGSGTRLTVV.

This clonotype turned up a few times. The chain carries TRBV6-2 or TRBV6-3 and TRBJ2-1, with 15 positions matching TRBD2. CDR1 is MNHEY and CDR2 is SVGEGT in the germline V gene. The CDR3 loop spans 16 amino acids. V was clipped by 5 bases and J by 7 bases; unmatched bases: 6. CDR3 loop: CASSRTSGGAVNEQFF. The CDR3 nucleotides are TGTGCCAGCAGTCGGACTAGCGGGGGGGCTGTTAATGAGCAGTTCTTC.

This clonotype showed up just a few times. This chain uses TRBV3-1 with TRBJ2-2, with 7 bases lining up with TRBD1. Unmatched junction bases numbered 3, after V lost 5 bases and J lost 6 bases. The CDR3 is 13 residues long. CDR1 and CDR2 from the germline V gene are LGHDT and YNNKEL (reference sequence). The DNA of the CDR3 is TGTGCCAGCAGCAACACAGGGGCCGGGGAGCTGTTTTTT. Protein product: CASSNTGAGELFF.